These T cell receptor beta chains were read from a single sample in a study of glioma-infiltrating T cells after dendritic cell vaccination. Measured with immunoSEQ multiplex PCR; TCRdb has only the in-frame clones, and not every one. The sample has approximately 100,000 clones; around 81% are singletons. Source: blood, taken before dendritic cell vaccination. These receptors came from a human donor with glioblastoma. Both conserved end residues are part of each CDR3. Each record gives: J gene, D gene, clone size, V gene, CDR3 DNA, CDR3 protein. D genes are given only for firm matches. The listing skips clone size in some rows; elsewhere it reads once, few, many or a size class.

j_call: TRBJ2-7; d_call: TRBD1; clone_size: NA; v_call: TRBV10-3; cdr3_nt: TGTGCCACCGTGGGGACAGGGGCCTACGAGCAGTACTTC; cdr3_aa: CATVGTGAYEQYF
j_call: TRBJ1-4; d_call: NA; clone_size: NA; v_call: TRBV19; cdr3_nt: TGTGCCAGTACCCCGGGCCGGGAGGAAAAACTGTTTTTT; cdr3_aa: CASTPGREEKLFF
j_call: TRBJ1-2; d_call: NA; clone_size: NA; v_call: TRBV29-1; cdr3_nt: TGCAGCGTAGAAAGCCGGTCCTATGGCTACACCTTC; cdr3_aa: CSVESRSYGYTF
j_call: TRBJ1-4; d_call: TRBD1; clone_size: NA; v_call: TRBV7-9; cdr3_nt: TGTGCCAGCAGCATAATGGCGACAGGGGTAACTAATGAAAAACTGTTTTTT; cdr3_aa: CASSIMATGVTNEKLFF
j_call: TRBJ1-1; d_call: TRBD1; clone_size: NA; v_call: TRBV11-3; cdr3_nt: TGTGCCAGCAGCGCCCTAGAGACAGGGGGTAACACTGAAGCTTTCTTT; cdr3_aa: CASSALETGGNTEAFF
j_call: TRBJ1-5; d_call: NA; clone_size: NA; v_call: TRBV23-1; cdr3_nt: TGCGCCAGCAGCTGGCCTGGGGCCGGCAATCAGCCCCAGCATTTT; cdr3_aa: CASSWPGAGNQPQHF
j_call: TRBJ1-6; d_call: TRBD1; clone_size: NA; v_call: TRBV5-6; cdr3_nt: TGTGCCAGCAGCTTGGCCAGGGGGGAAAATTCACCCCTCCACTTT; cdr3_aa: CASSLARGENSPLHF
j_call: TRBJ2-5; d_call: TRBD2; clone_size: NA; v_call: TRBV6-6; cdr3_nt: TGTGCCAGCAGAAGCGGGGGGGGCCAAGAGACCCAGTACTTC; cdr3_aa: CASRSGGGQETQYF
j_call: TRBJ1-6; d_call: NA; clone_size: NA; v_call: TRBV30; cdr3_nt: TGTGCCTGGGGCGACAGTTTGTGGGATTCACCCCTCCACTTT; cdr3_aa: CAWGDSLWDSPLHF
j_call: TRBJ2-3; d_call: TRBD1; clone_size: NA; v_call: TRBV27; cdr3_nt: TGTGCCAGCAGTTTATTCGGGACAGGGATCACAGATACGCAGTATTTT; cdr3_aa: CASSLFGTGITDTQYF
j_call: TRBJ2-7; d_call: TRBD2; clone_size: NA; v_call: TRBV9; cdr3_nt: TGTGCCAGCACCTTACTAGCGGGGGGGTTTTCCTACGAGCAGTACTTC; cdr3_aa: CASTLLAGGFSYEQYF
j_call: TRBJ2-7; d_call: TRBD1; clone_size: NA; v_call: TRBV19; cdr3_nt: TGTGCCAGTAGTATTAGCGGGACAGGGGTTGACGAGCAGTACTTC; cdr3_aa: CASSISGTGVDEQYF
j_call: TRBJ2-1; d_call: TRBD1; clone_size: NA; v_call: TRBV6-5; cdr3_nt: TGTGCCAGCAGTTCAGGTGAGGGGGCGAGTTCCTATGAGCAGTTCTTC; cdr3_aa: CASSSGEGASSYEQFF
j_call: TRBJ1-4; d_call: NA; clone_size: NA; v_call: TRBV10-3; cdr3_nt: TGTGCCACTAAGACAGAGCCCAATGAAAAACTGTTTTTT; cdr3_aa: CATKTEPNEKLFF
j_call: TRBJ2-3; d_call: NA; clone_size: NA; v_call: TRBV7-6; cdr3_nt: TGTGCCAGCAGCTTTTCTATCGAGGGCGTAAGAGATACGCAGTATTTT; cdr3_aa: CASSFSIEGVRDTQYF
j_call: TRBJ1-5; d_call: NA; clone_size: NA; v_call: TRBV30; cdr3_nt: TGTGCCTGGAGTGACCTGGACAGAGCCAATCAGCCCCAGCATTTT; cdr3_aa: CAWSDLDRANQPQHF
j_call: TRBJ2-7; d_call: TRBD2; clone_size: NA; v_call: TRBV7-2; cdr3_nt: TGTGCCAGCAGCTCAACCAAGCGGGGAACCTACGAGCAGTACTTC; cdr3_aa: CASSSTKRGTYEQYF
j_call: TRBJ1-1; d_call: NA; clone_size: NA; v_call: TRBV7-6; cdr3_nt: TGTGCCAGCAGCTTAGACCCCCCCCCTCAGGGGAACACTGAAGCTTTCTTT; cdr3_aa: CASSLDPPPQGNTEAFF
j_call: TRBJ2-5; d_call: TRBD2; clone_size: once; v_call: TRBV9; cdr3_nt: TGTGCCAGCAGCTTATATAGCGGGGGGGGTGAGACCCAGTACTTC; cdr3_aa: CASSLYSGGGETQYF
j_call: TRBJ2-5; d_call: TRBD2; clone_size: NA; v_call: TRBV29-1; cdr3_nt: TGCAGCTTCCGGGACTACGGCGGGACCCAGTACTTC; cdr3_aa: CSFRDYGGTQYF
j_call: TRBJ2-1; d_call: TRBD2; clone_size: NA; v_call: TRBV11-2; cdr3_nt: TGTGCCAGCAGCCACCTTGACGGGGGGGCCTTCTACAATGAGCAGTTCTTC; cdr3_aa: CASSHLDGGAFYNEQFF
j_call: TRBJ1-2; d_call: NA; clone_size: NA; v_call: TRBV15; cdr3_nt: TGTGCCACCAGCGAACGACAAGTCAACTATGGCTACACCTTC; cdr3_aa: CATSERQVNYGYTF
j_call: TRBJ1-6; d_call: NA; clone_size: NA; v_call: TRBV6-5; cdr3_nt: TGTGCCAGCAGTTACCGGGGTGAGGGCATATCACCCCTCCACTTT; cdr3_aa: CASSYRGEGISPLHF
j_call: TRBJ1-1; d_call: TRBD1; clone_size: NA; v_call: TRBV27; cdr3_nt: TGTGCCAGCAGTCGGACAGGAGAGAACACTGAAGCTTTCTTT; cdr3_aa: CASSRTGENTEAFF
j_call: TRBJ1-3; d_call: TRBD1; clone_size: NA; v_call: TRBV2; cdr3_nt: TGTGCCAGCAGTGGGCGACAGGGACTCTTCTCTGGAAACACCATATATTTT; cdr3_aa: CASSGRQGLFSGNTIYF
j_call: TRBJ2-1; d_call: TRBD1; clone_size: NA; v_call: TRBV5-8; cdr3_nt: TGTGCCAGCAGCTTGGCCGTTACAGGGGGCAGGGATGAGCAGTTCTTC; cdr3_aa: CASSLAVTGGRDEQFF
j_call: TRBJ2-5; d_call: NA; clone_size: NA; v_call: TRBV6-6; cdr3_nt: TGTGCCAGCACGCCCGAACTCAATACTGAGACCCAGTACTTC; cdr3_aa: CASTPELNTETQYF
j_call: TRBJ1-4; d_call: TRBD1; clone_size: NA; v_call: TRBV30; cdr3_nt: TGTGCCTGGAGCCAAGCCCCGACAGGGGGCGCATCTAATGAAAAACTGTTTTTT; cdr3_aa: CAWSQAPTGGASNEKLFF
j_call: TRBJ1-2; d_call: NA; clone_size: NA; v_call: TRBV7-6; cdr3_nt: TGTGCCAGCAGCTTAAACGCGGCGTTAGCGAACTATGGCTACACCTTC; cdr3_aa: CASSLNAALANYGYTF
j_call: TRBJ1-2; d_call: NA; clone_size: NA; v_call: TRBV10-3; cdr3_nt: TGTGCCATCAGATGGGCCTCCGGGGGCTATGGCTACACCTTC; cdr3_aa: CAIRWASGGYGYTF
j_call: TRBJ1-1; d_call: NA; clone_size: NA; v_call: TRBV7-9; cdr3_nt: TGTGCCAGCAGCACCCACTTGACAGGTTACATGAACACTGAAGCTTTCTTT; cdr3_aa: CASSTHLTGYMNTEAFF